This section outlines one T cell receptor beta chain sequence together with its context. The sample comes from a study of blood T cell repertoires in COVID-19. Study background: The United States, Italy and Spain supplied acute and convalescent COVID-19 samples.

The table came from immunoSEQ multiplex PCR; TCRdb's copy has only in-frame clones and leaves some out. The sample carries around 180,000 clones, 70% to 90% recorded once. V was pared by 3 bases and J by 0 bases, with 1 base of the junction left unmatched. The CDR3 spans 15 residues. Germline CDR1 reads SNHLY; CDR2 reads FYNNEI. The chain carries TRBV2 and TRBJ2-2; 7 bases map to TRBD2. The TCR originated in a man aged 55-75 years with acute or convalescent COVID-19. Input material: peripheral blood. CDR3 sequence (DNA): TGTGCCAGCAGTGATGGGGGGGCGAACACCGGGGAGCTGTTTTTT. Translated, it gives CASSDGGANTGELFF.